This T cell receptor beta chain appears in the sequencing data of a study of regulatory and conventional T cells in RAG deficiency. Details on this clone: Its antigen is as yet unknown.

V was pared by 2 bases and J by 0 bases, with 8 bases between. The CDR3 consists of 15 residues. Germline V gives CDR1 MNHEY, CDR2 SVGAGI. Blood CD4+ CD25-high CD127-low regulatory T cells supplied the genomic DNA template. Study outcomes and limitations: RAG-deficient patients showed markedly lower Shannon entropy and higher Simpson indices than control T-cell subsets. Omenn patients showed >80% Treg-Tconv overlap and shorter CDR3 lengths. Sorted Omenn CD25-high CD127-low cells may not be bona fide Tregs.

This table comes from immunoSEQ multiplex PCR, and its TCRdb copy is limited to in-frame clones, with some not included. The sample carries about 28,000 clones, around nine tenths recorded once. This sample was shared with a second study, whose subject was regulatory T cells. As that study records: Amplification used 52 TRBV primers and 13 TRBJ primers. Patient repertoires had restricted TRB V-J pairs and skewed V and J usage, most in Tregs.

This TCR derives from a human donor in good health. The J gene is TRBJ1-3, the V gene TRBV6-5, with D unresolved. Sequenced material: Tregs sorted from blood. CDR3 residues: CASSYNRLSGNTIYF. Written as DNA, the CDR3 is TGTGCCAGCAGTTACAACAGACTCTCTGGAAACACCATATATTTT.